A selection of T cell receptor beta chains follows, all from one sample in a study of blood T cell repertoires in COVID-19. Profiling relied on immunoSEQ multiplex PCR, and the TCRdb table lists in-frame clones only, not all of them. The data contain 150,000 or so clones, about four fifths of them seen just once; the ten biggest clones take up around 13%. Sequenced: peripheral blood. The receptors come from a man in his sixties or seventies who had recovered from COVID-19. CDR3s include the opening cysteine and the closing phenylalanine or tryptophan.

J gene,V gene,CDR3 protein
TRBJ2-1,TRBV6-5,CASSILAEQFF
TRBJ2-3,TRBV27,CASSPDWGRTDTQYF
TRBJ1-1,TRBV2,CASTRKPGELEAFF
TRBJ1-1,TRBV14,CASSQNRGRGAFF
TRBJ1-2,TRBV11-2,CASSLSGNYGYTF
TRBJ2-5,TRBV11-1,CASSLAPDSQETQYF
TRBJ2-3,TRBV27,CASSLSGSGPVPDTQYF
TRBJ1-1,TRBV10-3,CAISGQNTEAFF
TRBJ2-5,TRBV28,CASSPGAAGDTWTQYF
TRBJ2-5,TRBV6-4,CASSRGYGETQYF